The 21 T cell receptor beta chains below come from one sample, sequenced in a study of CD8+ T cells in alopecia areata (dated by TCRdb to 2016 to 2019). The intended sense of this specimen's time point label: 24 weeks on oral tofacitinib. The intended sense of this specimen's treatment or condition label: oral pan-JAK inhibitor, 5-10 mg twice daily. The library was produced with the immunoSEQ multiplex PCR assay. RNA was extracted from all samples and reverse transcribed into cDNA, which served as template for TCR sequencing. The immuneACCESS repertoire file appears here via TCRdb, limited to in-frame rearrangements. These files lack a portion of the clones; in checked studies, under half of the deficit traces to unresolved V genes, and the cause of the others is not known. The sample contains under 350,000 clones, roughly 64% of them found a single time. The ten largest clones capture more than 1.5% of the sample.

Specimen: CD4+ T cells sorted from blood, collected at week 24, from a patient treated with tofacitinib. All receptors derive from a human donor with alopecia areata.

The table lists this clone with a few counts. The V gene is TRBV25-1, the J gene TRBJ2-4; D may be TRBD1 (6 bases). The CDR3 is 12 residues long. Germline V CDR1 and CDR2: MGHDK, SYGVNS. The ends were cut back, 4 bases at V and 14 bases at J, with 15 bases in the middle. The CDR3 DNA follows: TGTGCCAGCAGTGGGGAAACAGGGTATGAGTACTTC. Encoded protein: CASSGETGYEYF.

This clone was detected a few times. V gene TRBV19 combines with J gene TRBJ2-2; unclear D gene. The germline gives CDR1 LNHDA, CDR2 SQIVND (reference sequence). V lost 3 bases, J lost 1 base, and 9 bases lay in between. The CDR3 runs to 15 residues. The CDR3 region has the DNA TGTGCCAGTAGTATGATGAGACAGAACACCGGGGAGCTGTTTTTT. This translates into CASSMMRQNTGELFF.

This clone turned up a few times. In nucleotides, the CDR3 is TGTGCCTGGAGTAGTGCTAGCGGAATCGCAGATACGCAGTATTTT. It encodes CAWSSASGIADTQYF. The gene calls are TRBV30 and TRBJ2-3; 7 bases are a match to TRBD2. Per germline, CDR1 GTSNPN and CDR2 SVGIG (reference sequence). V trimming: 2 bases; J trimming: 4 bases; junction bases outside the gene matches: 9. This CDR3 has 15 amino acids.

The gene calls are TRBV29-1 and TRBJ1-2, with TRBD1 as a possible D gene (6 bases). CDR3 length equals 12 residues. V was trimmed by 6 bases and J by 7 bases, leaving 15 bases between them. Germline loops: CDR1 SQVTM, CDR2 ANQGSEA. CDR3 residues: CSVNVQGSGYTF. In DNA, the CDR3 is TGCAGCGTCAACGTCCAGGGGAGTGGCTACACCTTC.

V is TRBV4-1 and J is TRBJ2-5; 7 bases are a match to TRBD1. The germline V gene encodes CDR1 MGHRA and CDR2 YSYEKL. CDR3 length equals 17 residues. V dropped 0 bases and J dropped 2; count of bases not matched to a gene: 9. As DNA, the CDR3 is TGCGCCAGCAGCCAAGATCGAGGGGGCAGGGCGCAAGAGACCCAGTACTTC. It translates to CASSQDRGGRAQETQYF.

This clone was counted between two and nine times. CDR3 loop: CASSPRGETTDTQYF. The CDR3 DNA sequence: TGTGCCAGCAGCCCAAGGGGCGAGACCACAGATACGCAGTATTTT. The chain has TRBV7-2 and TRBJ2-3; TRBD1 is a possible D gene (5 bases). The ends were cut back, 5 bases at V and 2 bases at J, with 14 bases in the middle. The CDR3 loop spans 15 amino acids. Germline V CDR1 and CDR2: SGHTA, FQGNSA.

The genes are TRBV7-2 and TRBJ1-6; D might be TRBD1 (6 bases). Trimming cost V 1 base and J 6 bases, with 10 bases left between them. Germline V gene lookup returns CDR1 SGHTA and CDR2 FQGNSA. The CDR3 runs to 15 residues. In DNA form, the CDR3 reads TGTGCCAGCAGCTTAGGGTGGGGGGCTAATTCACCCCTCCACTTT. This sequence encodes CASSLGWGANSPLHF.

The V and J genes are TRBV9 and TRBJ2-1; TRBD2 aligns across 15 bases. Germline values: CDR1 SGDLS, CDR2 YYNGEE. J was trimmed by 15 bases and V by 3 bases; bases with no gene match: 4. The CDR3 length is 13 residues. CDR3: CASSAGLAGGPFF. CDR3 in DNA: TGTGCCAGCAGCGCCGGACTAGCGGGGGGGCCGTTCTTC.

The chain uses TRBV18 and TRBJ1-1, with a possible D match to TRBD1 (5 bases). CDR1 and CDR2 from the germline V gene are KGHSH and LQKENI. V shed 2 bases and J shed 5 bases, with 9 bases lying between them. The CDR3 has 13 residues. For the CDR3, the DNA is TGTGCCAGCTCACCAGCAGGGCATACTGAAGCTTTCTTT. Its protein product is CASSPAGHTEAFF.

The V call is TRBV27, the J call TRBJ1-2, with 8 bases matching TRBD1. Germline CDR1 reads MNHEY; CDR2 reads SMNVEV (reference sequence). V gave up 8 bases and J gave up 7 bases; unmatched junction bases: 9. The CDR3 consists of 13 residues. The CDR3 nucleotides are TGTGCCAGCCGTGAGGCAGGGGGCTCTGGCTACACCTTC. This encodes CASREAGGSGYTF.

The V gene is TRBV15, the J gene TRBJ2-7, with D hard to call. Trimming removed 0 bases from V and 2 bases from J, with 5 bases in between. The CDR3 length is 13 residues. Germline lookup yields CDR1 LNHNV and CDR2 YYDKDF (reference sequence). The CDR3 loop reads CATSRELAYEQYF. As DNA, the CDR3 is TGTGCCACCAGCAGAGAACTCGCCTACGAGCAGTACTTC.

V gene TRBV30 combines with J gene TRBJ1-1, with unresolved D. Trimming removed 0 bases from V and 4 bases from J, with 9 bases in between. CDR1 and CDR2 from the germline V gene are GTSNPN and SVGIG (reference sequence). CDR3 length: 13 amino acids. The CDR3 reads CAWSVSGSTEAFF. The CDR3 DNA is TGTGCCTGGAGTGTATCCGGGTCCACTGAAGCTTTCTTT.

V and J are TRBV28 and TRBJ2-7, with D tentatively TRBD1 (5 bases). V dropped 5 bases and J dropped 8 bases, with 16 bases sitting between them. The CDR3 has 13 residues. The germline V gene encodes CDR1 MDHEN and CDR2 SYDVKM. In DNA form, the CDR3 reads TGTGCCAGCAGTCTTCCCTCAGGGTACCAGCAGTACTTC. Its protein product is CASSLPSGYQQYF.

This clone was detected only a few times. The V call is TRBV5-1, the J call TRBJ2-4; 9 positions match TRBD1. The ends lost 4 bases at V and 7 bases at J; junction bases unmatched: 6. CDR1 is SGHRS, CDR2 YFSETQ, per germline. This CDR3 has 14 residues. The CDR3 nucleotides are TGCGCCAGCAGCACCGGACAGGGGAACAACATTCAGTACTTC. The encoded protein is CASSTGQGNNIQYF. The full variable domain, with the rest looked up from reference TRBV5-1 and TRBJ2-4, is KAGVTQTPRYLIKTRGQQVTLSCSPISGHRSVSWYQQTPGQGLQFLFEYFSETQRNKGNFPGRFSGRQFSNSRSEMNVSTLELGDSALYLCASSTGQGNNIQYFGAGTRLSVL.

This chain connects TRBV11-2 to TRBJ2-7; a possible D gene is TRBD1 (6 bases). Germline V gene data show CDR1 as SGHAT and CDR2 as FQNNGV. The CDR3 runs 15 residues. V was shortened by 2 bases and J by 0 bases, with 11 bases between the two germline ends. CDR3 in amino acids: CASSLQGSPSYEQYF. In DNA form, the CDR3 reads TGTGCCAGCAGCTTACAGGGGAGTCCCTCCTACGAGCAGTACTTC. The full variable domain, in which reference TRBV11-2 and TRBJ2-7 provide the parts outside the CDR3, is EAGVAQSPRYKIIEKRQSVAFWCNPISGHATLYWYQQILGQGPKLLIQFQNNGVVDDSQLPKDRFSAERLKGVDSTLKIQPAKLEDSAVYLCASSLQGSPSYEQYFGPGTRLTVT.

This clone appeared a few times. DNA of the CDR3: TGTGCCTGGAGCGCGGGCCGGCGGGGCACTGAAGCTTTCTTT. Translated, it gives CAWSAGRRGTEAFF. The V gene is TRBV30, the J gene TRBJ1-1, with D uncertain. V was pared by 3 bases and J by 4 bases, with 15 bases between. The germline CDR1 and CDR2 sequences are GTSNPN and SVGIG (reference sequence). The CDR3 is made up of 14 amino acids.

A few counts support this clone. The chain recombines TRBV29-1 with TRBJ1-1; no clear D. CDR3 length equals 12 residues. The germline V gene encodes CDR1 SQVTM and CDR2 ANQGSEA. The V end was cut by 4 bases, the J end by 10 bases, with 16 bases between. CDR3 nucleotides: TGCAGCGTTGGCGGGTCGGTTATTGGAGCTTTCTTT. Protein sequence: CSVGGSVIGAFF.

The rearrangement links TRBV2 to TRBJ2-7, with 7 bases fitting TRBD1. Germline loops: CDR1 SNHLY, CDR2 FYNNEI. The CDR3 loop spans 18 amino acids. The V and J ends lost 0 bases and 0 bases, in that order; junction bases with no gene match: 11. CDR3 bases: TGTGCCAGCAGTGAAGCAACAGGGGCCCTACCGGGCTCCTACGAGCAGTACTTC. It yields the protein CASSEATGALPGSYEQYF.

The V and J genes are TRBV29-1 and TRBJ1-2; D ambiguous. The length of the CDR3 is 13 residues. CDR1 SQVTM and CDR2 ANQGSEA come from the germline V gene. The V and J ends lost 3 bases and 7 bases respectively, with 15 bases between them. The CDR3: CSVDEDYVGGYTF. In DNA, the CDR3 is TGCAGCGTTGATGAAGATTATGTAGGTGGCTACACCTTC. The complete variable domain, with remaining parts taken from reference TRBV29-1 and TRBJ1-2, reads SAVISQKPSRDICQRGTSLTIQCQVDSQVTMMFWYRQQPGQSLTLIATANQGSEATYESGFVIDKFPISRPNLTFSTLTVSNMSPEDSSIYLCSVDEDYVGGYTFGSGTRLTVV.

With respect to this clone: The same CDR3 arises from other DNA sequences in this sample as well. The chain uses TRBV7-2 and TRBJ2-5; TRBD1 is a possible D gene (6 bases). V was shortened by 2 bases and J by 5 bases, with 12 bases between the two germline ends. Germline CDR1 SGHTA, CDR2 FQGNSA. The CDR3 spans 14 residues. CDR3 nucleotides: TGTGCCAGCAGCTTATCCAGGGGTGGGGAGACCCAGTACTTC. This sequence encodes CASSLSRGGETQYF.

The rearrangement uses TRBV5-1 and TRBJ2-2; 7 nucleotides agree with TRBD1. This CDR3 has 16 amino acids. The trim removed 2 bases at V and 7 bases at J, leaving 11 bases unmatched. From germline, CDR1 is SGHRS and CDR2 YFSETQ. In nucleotides, the CDR3 is TGCGCCAGCAGCTTCCGGGACAGCTCTTCGGGCGGGGAGCTGTTTTTT. As protein: CASSFRDSSSGGELFF.